This TCR beta chain was captured in a study of blood T cell repertoires in COVID-19. Study-level background: COVID-19 samples, acute and convalescent, were from the United States, Italy and Spain. T cells, B-cell-depleted T cells, or PBMCs supplied cDNA or gDNA.

Germline V lookup: CDR1 SGDLS, CDR2 YYNGEE. V lost 0 bases, J lost 4 bases, and 12 bases stayed unmatched. The CDR3 length is 19 residues. The method was immunoSEQ multiplex PCR; TCRdb's version includes in-frame clones alone and lacks a portion of them. The sample records around 200,000 clones, about nine tenths being singletons. Enrollees, roughly 18 to 90 years old, lived in 24 US areas. Participants reported their clinical history, and cohort assignment relied on those reports. The material sequenced was PBMCs or T cells enriched from blood (not recorded which). This chain links TRBV9 with TRBJ2-1, with 11 positions matching TRBD2. The receptor was derived from a woman aged 40 to 49 with acute COVID-19. DNA for the CDR3: TGTGCCAGCAGCGTAGTTCCTCGGCTAGCGGGGGGCGAATACAATGAGCAGTTCTTC. It codes for CASSVVPRLAGGEYNEQFF.